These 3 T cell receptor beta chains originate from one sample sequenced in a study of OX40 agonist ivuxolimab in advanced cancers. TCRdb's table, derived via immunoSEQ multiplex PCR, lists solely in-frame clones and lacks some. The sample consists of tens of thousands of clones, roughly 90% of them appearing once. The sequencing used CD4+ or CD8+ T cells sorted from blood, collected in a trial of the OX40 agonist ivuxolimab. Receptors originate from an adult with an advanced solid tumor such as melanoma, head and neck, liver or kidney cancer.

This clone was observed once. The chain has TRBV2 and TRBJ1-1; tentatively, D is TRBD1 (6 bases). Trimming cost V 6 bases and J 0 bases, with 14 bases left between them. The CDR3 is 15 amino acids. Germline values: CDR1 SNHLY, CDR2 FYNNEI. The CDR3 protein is CASRTGRNMNTEAFF. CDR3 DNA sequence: TGTGCCAGCAGAACAGGGAGGAACATGAACACTGAAGCTTTCTTT.

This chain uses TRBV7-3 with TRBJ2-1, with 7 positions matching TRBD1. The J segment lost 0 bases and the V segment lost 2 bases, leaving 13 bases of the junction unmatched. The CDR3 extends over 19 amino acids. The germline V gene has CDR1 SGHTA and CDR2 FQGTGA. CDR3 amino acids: CASSLGSIRGQSSYNEQFF. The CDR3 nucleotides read TGTGCCAGCAGCTTAGGTTCAATAAGGGGGCAGAGCTCCTACAATGAGCAGTTCTTC. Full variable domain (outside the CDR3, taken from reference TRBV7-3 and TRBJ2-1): GAGVSQTPSNKVTEKGKYVELRCDPISGHTALYWYRQSLGQGPEFLIYFQGTGAADDSGLPNDRFFAVRPEGSVSTLKIQRTERGDSAVYLCASSLGSIRGQSSYNEQFFGPGTRLTVL.

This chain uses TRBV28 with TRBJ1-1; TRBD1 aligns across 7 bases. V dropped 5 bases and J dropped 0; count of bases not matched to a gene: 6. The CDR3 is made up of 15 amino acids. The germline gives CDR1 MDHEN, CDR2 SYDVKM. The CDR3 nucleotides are TGTGCCAGCAGTCGATCGGGACAGCTGAACACTGAAGCTTTCTTT. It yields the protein CASSRSGQLNTEAFF.